This T cell receptor beta chain was documented in a study of T cell responses to AZD1222 COVID-19 vaccine. Only in-frame clones appear in the TCRdb table, and some are missing; sequencing was by immunoSEQ multiplex PCR. The sample has about 150,000 clones, 70% to 90% seen once. As for this clone: Its antigen remains unidentified.

Study-wide points: There were repertoire samples only from the period after the peak T cell response. Spike-wide vaccine-associated CD4 TCRs dominated at 160-218 and 743-854.

The sequence came from an adult in good health. Source: peripheral blood, taken on day 0 of MenACWY control vaccination.

This CDR3 is CASSQLGSYEQYF. CDR3 DNA sequence: TGCGCCAGCAGCCAACTTGGATCCTACGAGCAGTACTTC. The rearrangement uses TRBV4-1 and TRBJ2-7, with D uncertain. Trimming cost V 2 bases and J 1 base, with 6 bases left between them. The germline gives CDR1 MGHRA, CDR2 YSYEKL. The CDR3 has 13 amino acids.